The 27 T cell receptor beta chains presented below share a single source sample, sequenced in a study of T-cell reconstitution after alpha-beta-depleted transplantation in children. TCRbeta library construction was performed incorporating unique molecular identifiers. TCRdb itself ran the PCR reads through MiXCR, one entry per CDR3 protein. Found here are 670,000 or so distinct CDR3 sequences, approximately 14% of them singletons; the top ten hold 0.79%. The sample here was PBMCs, taken before TCRalphabeta/CD19-depleted stem cell transplant. Every receptor here comes from a girl aged 2 to 9 with congenital amegakaryocytic thrombocytopenia, due to receive a stem cell transplant.

The chain combines TRBV20-1 with TRBJ2-7; D remains ambiguous. Germline CDR1 DFQATT, CDR2 SNEGSKA (reference sequence). V dropped 0 bases and J dropped 0 bases, with 12 bases sitting between them. The CDR3 extends over 15 amino acids. CDR3 nucleotides: TGCAGTGCTAGAGAAGCGACTCACAACTCCTACGAGCAGTACTTC. This translates into CSAREATHNSYEQYF.

This clonotype was seen only a few times. The chain uses TRBV27 and TRBJ1-1; TRBD1 might be the D (5 bases). This CDR3 has 13 amino acids. CDR1 is MNHEY, CDR2 SMNVEV, per germline (reference sequence). The V end was cut by 5 bases, the J end by 4 bases, with 11 bases between. In DNA, the CDR3 is TGTGCCAGCAGTCCAGGGTGGGGCACTGAAGCTTTCTTT. It encodes CASSPGWGTEAFF.

The chain joins TRBV29-1 to TRBJ2-1; D gene uncertain. Germline V gives CDR1 SQVTM, CDR2 ANQGSEA. CDR3 length: 11 amino acids. The V end lost 6 bases, the J end lost 9 bases, and 12 bases lay between the germline ends. DNA of the CDR3: TGCAGCGTCCTTGACTGGGTTGAGCAGTTCTTC. Amino acid sequence: CSVLDWVEQFF.

Comments on this clonotype: A much larger clone is a single base away; this may be a read error. CDR3 coding DNA: TGCAGTACTAAGGTGGGGGGAGCGGGGAGAGATACGCAGTATTTT. Translated, it gives CSTKVGGAGRDTQYF. V and J are TRBV20-1 and TRBJ2-3; 7 nucleotides agree with TRBD2. V dropped 8 bases and J dropped 5; count of bases not matched to a gene: 16. This CDR3 is built from 15 residues. Germline values: CDR1 DFQATT, CDR2 SNEGSKA (reference sequence).

V and J are TRBV9 and TRBJ2-1; D remains unclear. The CDR3 loop spans 15 amino acids. CDR1 and CDR2 (germline): SGDLS, YYNGEE. Trimming took 3 bases from V and 0 from J, leaving 10 bases between them. CDR3 DNA: TGTGCCAGCAGCGGCCGGCCGATCTCCTACAATGAGCAGTTCTTC. Translated, it gives CASSGRPISYNEQFF. The full variable domain, completed using reference TRBV9 and TRBJ2-1, is DSGVTQTPKHLITATGQRVTLRCSPRSGDLSVYWYQQSLDQGLQFLIQYYNGEERAKGNILERFSAQQFPDLHSELNLSSLELGDSALYFCASSGRPISYNEQFFGPGTRLTVL.

The chain uses TRBV30 and TRBJ2-7; 10 bases fit TRBD2. The CDR3 has 13 residues. After removal of 5 bases from V and 3 bases from J, the junction contained 4 bases not matched to a gene. CDR1 is GTSNPN and CDR2 is SVGIG in the germline V gene (reference sequence). CDR3 in DNA: TGTGCCTGGCGGACTAGCGGAAACTACGAGCAGTACTTC. It yields the protein CAWRTSGNYEQYF.

For this clonotype: At one end, the junction sequence differs from germline, possibly due to a read error. The chain uses TRBV7-9 and TRBJ2-7, with TRBD2 as a possible D gene (6 bases). CDR3 length: 13 residues. The germline CDR1 and CDR2 sequences are SEHNR and FQNEAQ (reference sequence). The CDR3 spells CASSLVGSYEQHF. As DNA, the CDR3 is TGTGCCAGCAGCTTAGTCGGGAGTTACGAGCAGCACTTC.

In its sample, this clonotype was seen many times. The chain couples TRBV20-1 to TRBJ1-6; 8 nucleotides match TRBD1. Germline CDR1 and CDR2: DFQATT and SNEGSKA (reference sequence). The CDR3 length is 14 residues. Trimming cost V 3 bases and J 9 bases; bases outside gene matches: 7. CDR3 DNA sequence: TGCAGTGCTAGCCGACAGGGGAAAGGTTCACCCCTCCACTTT. This gives the protein CSASRQGKGSPLHF.

This clonotype was counted at least ten times. The CDR3 DNA reads TGCAGTGCTAGAGATCTATGGGGGGAGTCCTACGAGCAGTACTTC. Protein product: CSARDLWGESYEQYF. V and J are TRBV20-1 and TRBJ2-7, with D maybe TRBD2 (6 bases). Between the trimmed V and J ends, which lost 0 bases and 1 base, there was a span of 13 bases. Germline V gene data show CDR1 as DFQATT and CDR2 as SNEGSKA (reference sequence). The CDR3 covers 15 residues.

This clonotype was counted ten times or more. V and J are TRBV5-1 and TRBJ2-1; the D gene is possibly TRBD2 (6 bases). This CDR3 is built from 15 residues. CDR1 is SGHRS and CDR2 is YFSETQ in the germline V gene. V was cut by 0 bases and J by 4 bases, with 11 bases left in between. In DNA form, the CDR3 reads TGCGCCAGCAGCTTGGCGACTAGTGAGTACAATGAGCAGTTCTTC. Its translation is CASSLATSEYNEQFF.

The J gene is TRBJ2-1, the V gene TRBV7-9, with D unclear. The germline V and J ends were trimmed by 5 bases and 5 bases, with 13 bases remaining between them. Looked up from germline, CDR1 is SEHNR and CDR2 is FQNEAQ (reference sequence). The CDR3 loop spans 14 amino acids. CDR3 amino acids: CASSSLIHHNEQFF. The DNA of the CDR3 is TGTGCCAGCAGCAGCTTAATACACCACAATGAGCAGTTCTTC.

The genes are TRBV7-9 and TRBJ2-1, with 8 bases matching TRBD2. Germline V gene sequence: CDR1 SEHNR, CDR2 FQNEAQ (reference sequence). This CDR3 is built from 17 residues. The V and J ends lost 2 bases and 5 bases, in that order; junction bases with no gene match: 11. Here the CDR3 reads CASSLYILAGGNNEQFF. In DNA, the CDR3 is TGTGCCAGCAGCTTATATATCCTTGCGGGAGGCAACAATGAGCAGTTCTTC.

This clonotype was seen repeatedly, ten times or more. The chain carries TRBV12-3 or TRBV12-4 and TRBJ1-4, with 8 bases that match TRBD1. Trimming cost V 5 bases and J 14 bases; bases outside gene matches: 7. This CDR3 is built from 12 residues. The chain's CDR3 is CASSLTGDGLFF. Here the CDR3 DNA reads TGTGCCAGCAGTCTGACAGGGGATGGGCTGTTTTTT.

The J gene is TRBJ2-3, the V gene TRBV20-1; D is unclear. Deletions cut 1 base from V and 6 bases from J, with 8 bases between. The CDR3 has 12 amino acids. The germline V gene has CDR1 DFQATT and CDR2 SNEGSKA (reference sequence). The CDR3 loop is CSARAIKDTQYF. CDR3 nucleotides: TGCAGTGCTAGAGCCATAAAGGATACGCAGTATTTT.

This rearrangement joins TRBV20-1 to TRBJ2-3, with D possibly TRBD2 on 6 matching bases. CDR3 length equals 15 residues. The V end was cut by 3 bases, the J end by 1 base, with 14 bases between. The V gene's germline CDR1 is DFQATT and CDR2 SNEGSKA (reference sequence). Written as DNA, the CDR3 is TGCAGTGCTAGTCCCCGGGAGTGGGGCACAGATACGCAGTATTTT. Protein: CSASPREWGTDTQYF.

Concerning this clonotype itself: A much larger clone lies a single base off, so this may be a read error. This sequence joins TRBV20-1 and TRBJ2-3, with TRBD2 matching over 11 bases. Per germline, CDR1 DFQATT and CDR2 SNEGSKA (reference sequence). The CDR3 runs 17 residues. The DNA for the CDR3 is TGCAGTGCTAGCCCCGGGACTAGCGGAGCCAGCACAGATACGCAGAATTTT. Protein product: CSASPGTSGASTDTQNF.

In the case of this clonotype: This sequence may be a read error, since a much larger clone differs from it by one base. This sequence joins TRBV20-1 and TRBJ2-1, with TRBD2 matching 7 bases. The CDR3 is 13 residues long. Per the germline V gene, CDR1 is DFQATT and CDR2 is SNEGSKA (reference sequence). CDR3 coding DNA: TGCAGTGCTAGGGGGGACTACTACAAAGAGCAGTTCTTC. Protein: CSARGDYYKEQFF.

This clonotype came up a few times. The chain recombines TRBV27 with TRBJ2-1, with a possible D match to TRBD2 (6 bases). The length of the CDR3 is 13 residues. The V end lost 10 bases, the J end lost 3 bases, and 13 bases lay between the germline ends. Germline assignment: CDR1 MNHEY and CDR2 SMNVEV (reference sequence). The CDR3 DNA reads as TGTGCCACCCAGCGGAGGGGCTACAATGAGCAGTTCTTC. Translated, it gives CATQRRGYNEQFF.

This clonotype was detected ten times or more. This chain uses TRBV7-6 with TRBJ1-1; the D gene is possibly TRBD1 (5 bases). V gave up 1 base and J gave up 1 base, with 7 bases separating them. Germline CDR1 SGHVS, CDR2 FNYEAQ. The CDR3 is 14 residues long. Here the CDR3 DNA reads TGTGCCAGCAGCTTAGGACAGACGAACACTGAAGCTTTCTTT. It codes for CASSLGQTNTEAFF.

J is TRBJ2-5 and V is TRBV20-1; possibly TRBD1 or TRBD2 for D (5 bases each). This CDR3 region has 15 residues. Germline CDR1 reads DFQATT; CDR2 reads SNEGSKA (reference sequence). The CDR3 sequence is CSPRASGQGAETQYF. DNA for the CDR3: TGCAGCCCAAGGGCCAGCGGACAAGGAGCAGAGACCCAGTACTTC.

This clonotype occurred a few times. The chain joins TRBV7-9 to TRBJ2-3; D not resolved. Trimming removed 0 bases from V and 6 bases from J, with 7 bases in between. Germline V gene data show CDR1 as SEHNR and CDR2 as FQNEAQ (reference sequence). The CDR3 sequence is 13 residues long. The CDR3 DNA is TGTGCCAGCAGCTTAGCCTTGGGGGATACGCAGTATTTT. Its protein product is CASSLALGDTQYF.

This clonotype has ten or more counts. The gene calls are TRBV5-1 and TRBJ2-1; D remains ambiguous. Germline V gene data show CDR1 as SGHRS and CDR2 as YFSETQ. The CDR3 consists of 15 residues. The ends were cut back, 0 bases at V and 0 bases at J, with 7 bases in the middle. CDR3 nucleotide sequence: TGCGCCAGCAGCTTGGCGAACGGCTCCTACAATGAGCAGTTCTTC. It yields the protein CASSLANGSYNEQFF.

V and J are TRBV20-1 and TRBJ2-1, with 10 bases identical to TRBD2. Trimming took 3 bases from V and 8 from J; bases not matched to a gene: 4. The germline gives CDR1 DFQATT, CDR2 SNEGSKA (reference sequence). The CDR3 covers 13 residues. This CDR3 reads CSARSSGSHEQFF. As DNA, the CDR3 is TGCAGTGCTAGGTCTAGCGGGAGCCATGAGCAGTTCTTC.

This clonotype appeared a single time. The genes are TRBV2 and TRBJ2-3; the D gene is possibly TRBD2 (8 bases). The CDR3 runs 19 residues. The V and J ends lost 6 bases and 2 bases respectively, with 27 bases between them. Germline loops: CDR1 SNHLY, CDR2 FYNNEI. The CDR3 nucleotides read TGTGCCAGCAGCCAATTTAATACGGGACTAGGGGGCCCCACAGATACGCAGTATTTT. Its protein product is CASSQFNTGLGGPTDTQYF.

This clonotype has a count of ten or more. The gene calls are TRBV12-3 or TRBV12-4 and TRBJ1-1, with 8 bases identical to TRBD1. The ends lost 5 bases at V and 6 bases at J; junction bases unmatched: 17. The CDR3 is made up of 17 amino acids. The DNA for the CDR3 is TGTGCCAGCAGTCCGAAATTTAGGACAGGGCGGGGGCCTGAAGCTTTCTTT. Translating gives CASSPKFRTGRGPEAFF.

The chain carries TRBV6-5 and TRBJ1-1, with 10 bases aligning to TRBD1. Germline lookup yields CDR1 MNHEY and CDR2 SVGAGI. The ends lost 3 bases at V and 1 base at J; junction bases unmatched: 2. The CDR3 runs to 15 residues. DNA for the CDR3: TGTGCCAGCAGTTATGGGACAGGGGAGAACACTGAAGCTTTCTTT. It is translated as CASSYGTGENTEAFF.

This chain links TRBV20-1 with TRBJ2-1; unclear D gene. Germline CDR1 and CDR2: DFQATT and SNEGSKA (reference sequence). V lost 2 bases and J 0 bases, leaving 8 bases between the germline ends. The CDR3 has 14 residues. The CDR3 loop reads CSARTPSSYNEQFF. The CDR3 DNA reads as TGCAGTGCTAGAACGCCGAGCTCCTACAATGAGCAGTTCTTC.